The 25 T cell receptor beta chains below were found in one sample sequenced in a study of T cell responses to AZD1222 COVID-19 vaccine. Using immunoSEQ multiplex PCR, the repertoire was profiled, and TCRdb retains in-frame clones only, with some absent. The data show roughly 120,000 clones, roughly 87% seen once. The specimen was peripheral blood, collected on day 0 of AZD1222 vaccination. These receptors came from an adult in good health.

V is TRBV5-6 and J is TRBJ2-7; maybe TRBD1 (5 bases). Trimming stripped 2 bases from V and 5 bases from J, with 17 bases between. The CDR3 consists of 15 residues. Germline loops: CDR1 SGHDT, CDR2 YYEEEE. The CDR3 region has the DNA TGTGCCAGCAGCTTCTCCTACAGGATCACCCACGAGCAGTACTTC. It is translated as CASSFSYRITHEQYF.

The rearrangement uses TRBV28 and TRBJ1-2; D is uncertain. Trimming cost V 3 bases and J 6 bases, with 11 bases left between them. The germline V gene encodes CDR1 MDHEN and CDR2 SYDVKM. The CDR3 runs 13 residues. In DNA form, the CDR3 reads TGTGCCAGCAGTTTTAGCTTAATCAATGGCTACACCTTC. It yields the protein CASSFSLINGYTF.

This chain joins TRBV28 and TRBJ2-4; a weak D match, TRBD2 (5 bases). V lost 0 bases, J lost 0 bases, and 15 bases lay in between. CDR3 length: 18 residues. Germline CDR1 reads MDHEN; CDR2 reads SYDVKM. The chain's CDR3 is CASSLWDSSGIAKNIQYF. As DNA, the CDR3 is TGTGCCAGCAGTTTATGGGATTCGAGCGGTATAGCCAAAAACATTCAGTACTTC.

The chain links TRBV30 to TRBJ1-1, with a possible D match to TRBD1 (6 bases). This CDR3 region has 13 residues. Trimming cost V 3 bases and J 5 bases, with 13 bases left between them. Germline CDR1 GTSNPN, CDR2 SVGIG (reference sequence). The CDR3 DNA reads as TGTGCCTGGAGAGGGGGGGGGCGAACTGAAGCTTTCTTT. The encoded protein is CAWRGGGRTEAFF.

The chain has TRBV18 and TRBJ2-3; unclear D gene. V was cut by 5 bases and J by 4 bases, with 10 bases left in between. The germline CDR1 and CDR2 sequences are KGHSH and LQKENI. This CDR3 has 13 residues. The CDR3 coding sequence is TGTGCCAGCTCAACCGGCGAGGCAGATACGCAGTATTTT. As protein: CASSTGEADTQYF.

The V and J genes are TRBV12-3 or TRBV12-4 and TRBJ1-2; 8 positions match TRBD1. This CDR3 region has 13 residues. The V gene end was trimmed by 5 bases and the J gene end by 7 bases; junction bases not matched to a gene: 6. The CDR3 nucleotides read TGTGCCAGCAGTCCCCAGGGGGCGCTTGGCTACACCTTC. Its protein product is CASSPQGALGYTF.

The chain is built from TRBV19 and TRBJ1-1; D ambiguous. The V end was cut by 5 bases, the J end by 5 bases, with 9 bases between. CDR1 is LNHDA and CDR2 is SQIVND in the germline V gene (reference sequence). The CDR3 is 12 amino acids. CDR3 sequence: CASSSRGTEAFF. In DNA, the CDR3 is TGTGCCAGTAGTTCCCGGGGAACTGAAGCTTTCTTT.

The rearrangement uses TRBV28 and TRBJ1-1; D unclear. V was cut by 7 bases and J by 7 bases, with 13 bases left in between. Looked up from germline, CDR1 is MDHEN and CDR2 is SYDVKM. The CDR3 extends over 12 amino acids. CDR3 in DNA: TGTGCCAGCACCCCCGCCGGGGTTGAAGCTTTCTTT. Protein: CASTPAGVEAFF.

This clone was counted a single time. The V and J genes are TRBV28 and TRBJ1-5, with 9 nucleotides matching TRBD1. The CDR3 contains 15 residues. V trimming: 5 bases; J trimming: 4 bases; junction bases outside the gene matches: 6. Looked up from germline, CDR1 is MDHEN and CDR2 is SYDVKM. The CDR3 loop is CASSLGQGTNQPQHF. For the CDR3, the DNA is TGTGCCAGCAGTCTCGGACAGGGGACTAATCAGCCCCAGCATTTT.

The V call is TRBV7-2, the J call TRBJ2-1; 10 bases are a match to TRBD2. CDR1 is SGHTA, CDR2 FQGNSA, per germline. V lost 5 bases, J lost 9 bases, and 16 bases stayed unmatched. CDR3 length: 17 amino acids. CDR3: CASSLTGQRLAGFEQFF. DNA for the CDR3: TGTGCCAGCAGCCTAACTGGGCAACGACTAGCGGGCTTTGAGCAGTTCTTC.

This chain connects TRBV7-6 to TRBJ1-3, with 12 positions matching TRBD1. CDR3 length equals 15 residues. The V gene's germline CDR1 is SGHVS and CDR2 FNYEAQ. V lost 5 bases, J lost 5 bases, and 4 bases stayed unmatched. This chain's CDR3 is CASSDGTGGRNTIYF. Written as DNA, the CDR3 is TGTGCCAGCAGCGACGGGACAGGGGGCCGAAACACCATATATTTT. The complete variable domain, with remaining parts taken from reference TRBV7-6 and TRBJ1-3, reads GAGVSQSPRYKVTKRGQDVALRCDPISGHVSLYWYRQALGQGPEFLTYFNYEAQQDKSGLPNDRFSAERPEGSISTLTIQRTEQRDSAMYRCASSDGTGGRNTIYFGEGSWLTVV.

J is TRBJ2-6 and V is TRBV5-1; 9 nucleotides agree with TRBD1. In germline, CDR1 is SGHRS, CDR2 YFSETQ. V trimming: 0 bases; J trimming: 2 bases; junction bases outside the gene matches: 6. This CDR3 region has 18 residues. The CDR3 bases are TGCGCCAGCAGCTTGGAACCCGGGACAGGGACTGGGGCCAACGTCCTGACTTTC. This gives the protein CASSLEPGTGTGANVLTF.

This chain links TRBV28 with TRBJ2-1; D might be TRBD2 (5 bases). Looked up from germline, CDR1 is MDHEN and CDR2 is SYDVKM. Trimming pared 6 bases from V and 0 bases from J, leaving 9 bases between. The length of the CDR3 is 14 residues. The CDR3 loop is CASSRRRSYNEQFF. The CDR3 bases are TGTGCCAGCAGCAGGAGGCGCTCCTACAATGAGCAGTTCTTC.

The chain joins TRBV3-1 (or the pseudogene TRBV3-2) to TRBJ2-3; TRBD2 matches at 8 bases. Unmatched junction bases numbered 7, after V lost 4 bases and J lost 1 base. The length of the CDR3 is 16 residues. Germline lookup yields CDR1 LGHDT and CDR2 YNNKEL (reference sequence). The CDR3 DNA sequence: TGTGCCAGCAGCCCCCTCGGGGGGGCGGGCACAGATACGCAGTATTTT. Translation: CASSPLGGAGTDTQYF.

The rearrangement uses TRBV28 and TRBJ2-3; perhaps TRBD2 as D (6 bases). Trimming took off 3 bases at V and 4 bases at J, with 14 bases between the two ends. CDR3 length equals 15 residues. CDR1 is MDHEN and CDR2 is SYDVKM in the germline V gene. CDR3 amino acids: CASSFLNWGADTQYF. DNA of the CDR3: TGTGCCAGCAGTTTCCTGAACTGGGGGGCAGATACGCAGTATTTT. The full variable domain, completed using reference TRBV28 and TRBJ2-3, is DVKVTQSSRYLVKRTGEKVFLECVQDMDHENMFWYRQDPGLGLRLIYFSYDVKMKEKGDIPEGYSVSREKKERFSLILESASTNQTSMYLCASSFLNWGADTQYFGPGTRLTVL.

The rearrangement links TRBV7-9 to TRBJ2-2, with 7 bases that match TRBD2. V lost 5 bases, J lost 5 bases, and 5 bases stayed unmatched. This CDR3 comprises 14 residues. Germline assignment: CDR1 SEHNR and CDR2 FQNEAQ (reference sequence). The CDR3 DNA is TGTGCCAGCAGCACACTAGCGACTACCGGGGAGCTGTTTTTT. Protein: CASSTLATTGELFF.

Here the CDR3 reads CASSFAGVHNEQFF. The CDR3 region has the DNA TGCGCCAGCAGCTTCGCAGGGGTACACAATGAGCAGTTCTTC. This sequence joins TRBV5-1 and TRBJ2-1, with D possibly TRBD1 on 6 matching bases. The V and J ends lost 2 bases and 5 bases respectively, with 11 bases between them. CDR3 size: 14 residues. Germline V lookup: CDR1 SGHRS, CDR2 YFSETQ.

In this sample, this clone turned up many times. The chain links TRBV13 to TRBJ1-1; D is undetermined. V was clipped by 3 bases and J by 3 bases, with 11 bases between them. In germline, CDR1 is PRHDT, CDR2 FYEKMQ (reference sequence). The CDR3 is 14 amino acids. CDR3 loop: CASSLAYGDTEAFF. The CDR3 nucleotides read TGTGCCAGCAGCTTGGCTTACGGGGACACTGAAGCTTTCTTT.

In nucleotides, the CDR3 is TGTGCCAGCAGCAAAAGGACAGGGGAGGTTGGCTACACCTTC. This codes for CASSKRTGEVGYTF. The chain has TRBV3-1 (or the pseudogene TRBV3-2) and TRBJ1-2, with TRBD1 matching 9 bases. V shed 5 bases, J shed 7 bases, and the junction held 8 bases outside the gene matches. The CDR3 has 14 residues. CDR1 LGHDT and CDR2 YNNKEL come from the germline V gene (reference sequence).

The chain joins TRBV6-6 to TRBJ1-6, with no clear D. CDR3 length: 16 amino acids. The germline gives CDR1 MNHNY, CDR2 SVGAGI (reference sequence). Trimming took off 0 bases at V and 5 bases at J, with 11 bases between the two ends. The DNA for the CDR3 is TGTGCCAGCAGTTACTCAGAGGGCCGCAATAATTCACCCCTCCACTTT. This sequence encodes CASSYSEGRNNSPLHF.

V gene TRBV28 combines with J gene TRBJ1-2; TRBD1 might be the D (6 bases). Germline V gives CDR1 MDHEN, CDR2 SYDVKM. The CDR3 length is 13 residues. V lost 5 bases and J 4 bases, leaving 11 bases between the germline ends. CDR3 nucleotides: TGTGCCAGCAGTCCCTTGACAGGCTATGGCTACACCTTC. Translated: CASSPLTGYGYTF.

V gene TRBV27 combines with J gene TRBJ2-1; TRBD1 matches at 7 bases. J lost 3 bases, V lost 4 bases, and 3 bases had no gene match. The CDR3 loop spans 14 amino acids. Looked up from germline, CDR1 is MNHEY and CDR2 is SMNVEV (reference sequence). The DNA for the CDR3 is TGTGCCAGCAGTTCCGGGACAGACTACAATGAGCAGTTCTTC. It encodes CASSSGTDYNEQFF.

This clone was detected only a few times. The V and J genes are TRBV18 and TRBJ2-5; D gene ambiguous. Trimming took 6 bases from V and 5 from J, leaving 19 bases between them. The CDR3 totals 15 residues. Germline CDR1 and CDR2: KGHSH and LQKENI. The CDR3 protein is CASSTTYQVIETQYF. The CDR3 region has the DNA TGTGCCAGCTCGACCACGTATCAGGTTATTGAGACCCAGTACTTC.

The chain combines TRBV5-1 with TRBJ1-4; possibly TRBD1 for D (6 bases). In germline, CDR1 is SGHRS, CDR2 YFSETQ. Trimming stripped 1 base from V and 1 base from J, with 8 bases between. The CDR3 runs 15 residues. The CDR3 bases are TGCGCCAGCAGCTTGCAACAGGGAACTAATGAAAAACTGTTTTTT. Amino acid sequence: CASSLQQGTNEKLFF.

The chain uses TRBV28 and TRBJ1-2, with 8 positions matching TRBD1. CDR3 length: 17 amino acids. Unmatched junction bases numbered 13, after V lost 5 bases and J lost 2 bases. The germline gives CDR1 MDHEN, CDR2 SYDVKM. The CDR3 DNA is TGTGCCAGCAGTCCTCTCAGGACAGGGATAGGGAACTATGGCTACACCTTC. Translated: CASSPLRTGIGNYGYTF.